The 13 T cell receptor beta chains in this list originate from one sample, sequenced in a study of blood T cell repertoires in COVID-19. The data were produced by immunoSEQ multiplex PCR, yet TCRdb's version contains in-frame clones alone and is incomplete. The sample records 300,000 to 350,000 clones, 90% being singletons. Input material: peripheral blood. The receptors come from a woman between 25 and 40 years old with COVID-19, enrolled during active disease.

The table lists this clone with a count of one. This chain connects TRBV10-1 to TRBJ2-7; 7 nucleotides line up with TRBD1. V dropped 2 bases and J dropped 3; count of bases not matched to a gene: 4. The CDR3 consists of 14 residues. In germline, CDR1 is WNHNN, CDR2 SYGVQD (reference sequence). As DNA, the CDR3 is TGCGCCAGCAGTGAGGGGGCAGGGGGCTACGAGCAGTACTTC. Encoded protein: CASSEGAGGYEQYF.

About this clone: Possible read error: a much larger clone is one base away. This chain uses TRBV19 with TRBJ1-2; 9 positions agree with TRBD1. This CDR3 is built from 15 residues. Germline CDR1 LNHDA, CDR2 SQIVND (reference sequence). The chain's CDR3 is CASSRGTGLNCGYTF. The CDR3 nucleotides are TGTGCCAGTAGTAGGGGGACAGGGTTGAACTGTGGCTACACCTTC.

The chain recombines TRBV12-3 or TRBV12-4 with TRBJ1-5; perhaps TRBD1 as D (6 bases). The CDR3 loop spans 13 amino acids. The V end lost 5 bases, the J end lost 6 bases, and 11 bases lay between the germline ends. CDR3 loop: CASSLTGTQPQHF. CDR3 bases: TGTGCCAGCAGTCTCACAGGGACTCAGCCCCAGCATTTT.

The gene calls are TRBV19 and TRBJ2-1; no firm D call. From germline, CDR1 is LNHDA and CDR2 SQIVND (reference sequence). V shed 6 bases and J shed 7 bases, with 7 bases lying between them. The CDR3 covers 11 residues. The CDR3 reads CASRSANEQFF. The CDR3 DNA sequence: TGTGCCAGTAGAAGCGCGAATGAGCAGTTCTTC.

V is TRBV30 and J is TRBJ1-1; D possibly corresponds to TRBD1 (6 bases). The CDR3 runs 13 residues. V was cut by 5 bases and J by 5 bases, with 15 bases left in between. Germline V gene sequence: CDR1 GTSNPN, CDR2 SVGIG (reference sequence). The CDR3 here is CAWAKDRGTEAFF. Written as DNA, the CDR3 is TGTGCCTGGGCCAAGGACAGAGGGACTGAAGCTTTCTTT.

This clone was observed a single time. This chain uses TRBV19 with TRBJ1-3; D is unclear. V lost 5 bases and J lost 0, with 11 bases in between. Germline V gene sequence: CDR1 LNHDA, CDR2 SQIVND (reference sequence). The CDR3 runs 15 residues. The CDR3 DNA is TGTGCCAGTAGTGTGGGAGACCTCTCTGGAAACACCATATATTTT. Protein product: CASSVGDLSGNTIYF.

V gene TRBV19 combines with J gene TRBJ1-5; D is perhaps TRBD1 (5 bases). Germline V lookup: CDR1 LNHDA, CDR2 SQIVND (reference sequence). CDR3 length: 13 amino acids. V lost 5 bases to trimming and J lost 7 bases, with 12 bases between them. The CDR3 bases are TGTGCCAGTAGTGAACAGGCCCAACAGCCCCAGCATTTT. Its protein is CASSEQAQQPQHF.

This clone was picked up one time. The rearrangement links TRBV6-6 to TRBJ1-5, with 10 bases fitting TRBD1. V gave up 5 bases and J gave up 2 bases; unmatched junction bases: 3. Germline loops: CDR1 MNHNY, CDR2 SVGAGI (reference sequence). CDR3 size: 15 residues. The DNA for the CDR3 is TGTGCCAGCAGTACCGGGACAGGGGGCAATCAGCCCCAGCATTTT. Its translation is CASSTGTGGNQPQHF.

This chain links TRBV19 with TRBJ2-3; a weak D match, TRBD2 (6 bases). Germline V gene sequence: CDR1 LNHDA, CDR2 SQIVND (reference sequence). The CDR3 is 14 residues long. With 3 bases removed from V and 0 bases from J, the gap between germline ends came to 7 bases. The CDR3 coding sequence is TGTGCCAGTAGTATGGGACTGAGCACAGATACGCAGTATTTT. Its protein product is CASSMGLSTDTQYF. Looking up the rest from reference TRBV19 and TRBJ2-3 gives the full variable domain: DGGITQSPKYLFRKEGQNVTLSCEQNLNHDAMYWYRQDPGQGLRLIYYSQIVNDFQKGDIAEGYSVSREKKESFPLTVTSAQKNPTAFYLCASSMGLSTDTQYFGPGTRLTVL.

This rearrangement joins TRBV11-2 to TRBJ1-4, with 8 bases that match TRBD1. In germline, CDR1 is SGHAT, CDR2 FQNNGV. With V trimmed by 0 bases and J by 8 bases, 5 bases remained unmatched. The CDR3 is made up of 15 amino acids. The CDR3 DNA reads TGTGCCAGCAGCTTAGATGGGACAGGCAGCGAAAAACTGTTTTTT. Protein product: CASSLDGTGSEKLFF.

V usage is TRBV2 and J usage is TRBJ2-1; TRBD2 agrees at 16 bases. The CDR3 has 17 residues. CDR1 and CDR2 from the germline V gene are SNHLY and FYNNEI. V lost 4 bases to trimming and J lost 8 bases; unmatched junction nucleotides: 8. In DNA form, the CDR3 reads TGTGCCAGCAGTGGGCCGGGACTAGCGGGAGGGCCGTATGAGCAGTTCTTC. Its translation is CASSGPGLAGGPYEQFF.

The CDR3 loop is CASSLGFDRVRRSGNTIYF. CDR3 sequence (DNA): TGTGCCAGCAGCCTAGGGTTCGACAGGGTGAGACGGTCTGGAAACACCATATATTTT. V is TRBV11-2 and J is TRBJ1-3, with 7 bases matching TRBD1. This CDR3 comprises 19 residues. Germline-derived CDR1 and CDR2 are SGHAT and FQNNGV. J lost 1 base, V lost 5 bases, and 17 bases had no gene match.

The V gene is TRBV7-8, the J gene TRBJ1-4; 7 nucleotides line up with TRBD1. The CDR3 spans 16 residues. J gave up 5 bases and V 5 bases, and 11 bases lay outside the gene matches. Germline V gives CDR1 SGHVS, CDR2 FQNEAQ. CDR3 region: CASSIKPDRRNEKLFF. As DNA, the CDR3 is TGTGCCAGCAGCATAAAACCGGACAGGAGGAATGAAAAACTGTTTTTT.